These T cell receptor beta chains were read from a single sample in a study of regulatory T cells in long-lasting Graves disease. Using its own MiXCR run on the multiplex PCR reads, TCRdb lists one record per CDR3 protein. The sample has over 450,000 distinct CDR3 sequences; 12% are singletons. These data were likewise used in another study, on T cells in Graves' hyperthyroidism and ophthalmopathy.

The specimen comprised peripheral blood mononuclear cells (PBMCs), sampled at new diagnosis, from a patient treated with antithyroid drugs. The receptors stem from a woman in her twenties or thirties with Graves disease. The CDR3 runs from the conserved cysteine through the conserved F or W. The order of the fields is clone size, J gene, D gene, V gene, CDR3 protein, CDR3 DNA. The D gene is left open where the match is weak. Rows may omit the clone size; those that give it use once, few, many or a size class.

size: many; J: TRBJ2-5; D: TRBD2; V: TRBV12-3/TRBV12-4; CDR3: CASSFHKASGSWLLETQYF; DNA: TGTGCCAGCAGTTTTCATAAGGCTAGCGGGAGTTGGTTGTTAGAGACCCAGTACTTC
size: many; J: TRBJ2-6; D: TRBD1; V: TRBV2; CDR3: CATRRSTGAGANVLTF; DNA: TGTGCCACCCGAAGGTCGACAGGGGCAGGGGCCAACGTCCTGACTTTC
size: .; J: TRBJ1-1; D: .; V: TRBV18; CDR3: CASSPDWTMNTEAFF; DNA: TGTGCCAGCTCACCGGACTGGACAATGAACACTGAAGCTTTCTTT
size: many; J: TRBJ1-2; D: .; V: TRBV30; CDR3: CAWSVRSSGDGYTF; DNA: TGTGCCTGGAGTGTAAGGTCTTCCGGCGATGGCTACACCTTC
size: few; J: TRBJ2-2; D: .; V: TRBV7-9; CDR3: CASSLEYLLRGNTGELFF; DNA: TGTGCCAGCAGCTTAGAGTATCTTCTCCGGGGGAACACCGGGGAGCTGTTTTTT
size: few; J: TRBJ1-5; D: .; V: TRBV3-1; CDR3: CASSRPPGQPLLYSNQPQHF; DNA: TGTGCCAGCAGTCGACCCCCGGGGCAGCCGCTACTTTATAGCAATCAGCCCCAGCATTTT
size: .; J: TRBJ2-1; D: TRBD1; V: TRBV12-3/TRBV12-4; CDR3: CASSPRLGQVNYNEQFF; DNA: TGTGCCAGCAGTCCCCGCCTGGGACAGGTGAACTACAATGAGCAGTTCTTC
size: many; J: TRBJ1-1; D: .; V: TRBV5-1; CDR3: CASSLDLGLNTEAFF; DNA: TGCGCCAGCAGCTTGGATCTGGGTCTGAACACTGAAGCTTTCTTT
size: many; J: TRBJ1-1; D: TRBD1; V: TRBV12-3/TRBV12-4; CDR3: CASRYTGGDTEAFF; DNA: TGTGCCAGCAGGTATACAGGGGGGGACACTGAAGCTTTCTTT
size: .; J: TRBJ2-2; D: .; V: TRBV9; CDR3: CASSAGTRVGIGELFF; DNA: TGTGCCAGCAGCGCCGGGACACGGGTGGGGATCGGGGAGCTGTTTTTT
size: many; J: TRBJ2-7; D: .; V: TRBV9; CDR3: CASSVGPLGGNSYEQYF; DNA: TGTGCCAGCAGCGTCGGACCCCTCGGCGGAAATTCTTACGAGCAGTACTTC
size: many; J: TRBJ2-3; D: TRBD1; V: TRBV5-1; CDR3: CASSQGQHTDTQYF; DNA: TGCGCCAGCAGCCAGGGACAGCACACAGATACGCAGTATTTT
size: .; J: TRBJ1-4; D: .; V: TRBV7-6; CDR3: CASSLGNGANEKLFF; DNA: TGTGCCAGCAGCTTAGGGAACGGTGCTAATGAAAAACTGTTTTTT
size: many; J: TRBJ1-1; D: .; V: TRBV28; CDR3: CASSLFRDIGGAFF; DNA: TGTGCCAGCAGTCTCTTCCGGGATATCGGCGGAGCTTTCTTT
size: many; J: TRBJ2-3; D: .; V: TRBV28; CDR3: CASSEPGGLSTDTQYF; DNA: TGTGCCAGCAGTGAACCCGGGGGGCTTTCCACAGATACGCAGTATTTT
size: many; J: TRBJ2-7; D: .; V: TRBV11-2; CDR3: CASSPGRGSPSYEQYF; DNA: TGTGCCAGCAGCCCAGGGAGAGGGTCCCCTTCCTACGAGCAGTACTTC
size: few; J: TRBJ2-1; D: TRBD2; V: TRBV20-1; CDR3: CSARDQLAGYNEQFF; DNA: TGCAGTGCTAGAGATCAACTAGCGGGCTACAATGAGCAGTTCTTC
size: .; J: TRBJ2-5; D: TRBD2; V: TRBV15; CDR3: CATSGVAGETQYF; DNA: TGTGCCACCAGCGGGGTAGCGGGAGAGACCCAGTACTTC
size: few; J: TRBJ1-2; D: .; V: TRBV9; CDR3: CASSVEVIDGYTF; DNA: TGTGCCAGCAGCGTGGAGGTTATTGACGGCTACACCTTC
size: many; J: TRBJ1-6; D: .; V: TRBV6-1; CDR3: CASREGIWRDNSPLHF; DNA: TGTGCCAGCAGGGAGGGGATTTGGAGGGATAATTCACCCCTCCACTTT
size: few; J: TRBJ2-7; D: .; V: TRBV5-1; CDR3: CASSLWSTEEQYF; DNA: TGCGCCAGCAGCTTGTGGTCGACAGAAGAGCAGTACTTC
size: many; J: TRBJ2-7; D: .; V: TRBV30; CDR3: CAWSVWSGSSYEQYF; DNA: TGTGCCTGGAGTGTATGGTCCGGGAGCTCCTACGAGCAGTACTTC
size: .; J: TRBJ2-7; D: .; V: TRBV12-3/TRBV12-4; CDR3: CASSRDQYLEQFFGPAYEQYF; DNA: .
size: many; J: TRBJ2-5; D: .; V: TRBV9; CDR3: CASSELGFIGETQYF; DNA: TGTGCCAGCAGCGAGCTGGGATTCATTGGAGAGACCCAGTACTTC
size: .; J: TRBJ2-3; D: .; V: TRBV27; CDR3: CVSSLKLPQGGDTQYF; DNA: TGTGTCAGCAGTCTAAAGTTGCCCCAAGGGGGGGATACACAGTATTTT
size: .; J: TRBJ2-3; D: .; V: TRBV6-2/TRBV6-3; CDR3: CASSPGGLSDTQYF; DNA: TGTGCCAGCAGCCCCGGGGGGCTAAGCGATACGCAGTATTTT
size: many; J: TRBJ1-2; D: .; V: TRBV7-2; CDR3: CASSLERVQGYTF; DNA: TGTGCCAGCAGCTTGGAAAGGGTTCAGGGCTACACCTTC
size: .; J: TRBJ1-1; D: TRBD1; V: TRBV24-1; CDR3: CATTPGTGGRAFF; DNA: TGTGCCACCACCCCCGGGACAGGGGGCAGGGCTTTCTTT
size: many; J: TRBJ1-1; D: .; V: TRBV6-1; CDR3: CASTPGLNTEAFF; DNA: TGTGCCAGTACCCCGGGTCTGAACACTGAAGCTTTCTTT
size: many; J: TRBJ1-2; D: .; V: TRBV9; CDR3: CASSLDLKLSSGYTF; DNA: TGTGCCAGCAGCCTCGACCTTAAGCTTAGCTCTGGCTACACCTTC
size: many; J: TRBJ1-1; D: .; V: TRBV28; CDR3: CASISRYEAFF; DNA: TGTGCCAGCATTAGCAGATACGAAGCTTTCTTT
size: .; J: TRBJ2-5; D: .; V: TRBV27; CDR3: CASSFLGRGKTQYF; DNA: TGTGCCAGCAGTTTTTTGGGACGCGGAAAGACCCAGTACTTC
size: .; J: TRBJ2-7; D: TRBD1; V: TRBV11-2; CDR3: CASSLELFVPGRQDLRGPEYEQYF; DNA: TGTGCCAGCAGCTTAGAGCTATTCGTCCCGGGACGACAAGATCTAAGGGGGCCAGAGTACGAGCAGTACTTC
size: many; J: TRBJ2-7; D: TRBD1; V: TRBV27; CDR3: CASSRIPGQGNYEQYF; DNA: TGTGCCAGCAGCAGAATCCCGGGACAGGGGAACTACGAGCAGTACTTC
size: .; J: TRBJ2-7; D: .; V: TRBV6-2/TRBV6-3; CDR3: CASSYSVWGEKGYEQYF; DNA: TGTGCCAGCAGTTACTCGGTGTGGGGGGAGAAGGGATACGAGCAGTACTTC
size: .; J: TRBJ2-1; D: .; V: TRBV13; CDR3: CASSSGTFLGLEQFF; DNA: TGTGCCAGCAGCTCTGGGACCTTTTTGGGGCTTGAGCAGTTCTTC
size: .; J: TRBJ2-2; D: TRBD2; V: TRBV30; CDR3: CAWQGGRRELFF; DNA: TGTGCCTGGCAGGGAGGGCGGCGGGAGCTGTTTTTT
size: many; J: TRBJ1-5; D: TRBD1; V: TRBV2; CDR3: CASSGQGNQPQHF; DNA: TGTGCCAGCAGTGGACAGGGAAACCAGCCCCAGCATTTT
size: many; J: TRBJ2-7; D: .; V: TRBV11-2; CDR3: CASSYVPGEQYF; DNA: TGTGCCAGCAGCTATGTGCCGGGCGAGCAGTACTTC
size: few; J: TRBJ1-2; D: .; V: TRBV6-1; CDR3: CASRAAGLSGYTF; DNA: TGTGCCAGCAGAGCTGCAGGGCTTAGCGGCTACACCTTC
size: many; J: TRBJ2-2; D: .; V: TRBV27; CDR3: CASSLRRAHTGELFF; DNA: TGTGCCAGCAGTTTGCGGAGGGCCCACACCGGGGAGCTGTTTTTT